This T cell receptor (beta chain) comes out of a study of blood T cell repertoires in COVID-19. Background on the study: Donors in the United States, Italy and Spain gave samples during acute or convalescent COVID-19. Sources were T cells, B-cell-depleted T cells, or PBMCs; the material itself was cDNA or gDNA.

Authors' data handling: Reference gene primer amplification yielded estimated nucleated cell counts. Generated by immunoSEQ multiplex PCR, the TCRdb table keeps only in-frame clones and is missing some. V, J and clone size were drawn from that table, and D and trimming were deduced from the DNA. The data hold about 200,000 clones, with approximately 80% observed a single time. The sequence came from a human donor with acute or convalescent COVID-19. The donor label of this sample is uncertain. Sequencing was performed on peripheral blood.

This CDR3 reads CASSPGLAGGVGRANVLTF. CDR3 in DNA: TGTGCCAGCAGCCCCGGACTAGCGGGAGGCGTCGGGAGGGCCAACGTCCTGACTTTC. The chain combines TRBV28 with TRBJ2-6; 14 nucleotides align to TRBD2. The germline V gene encodes CDR1 MDHEN and CDR2 SYDVKM. This CDR3 region has 19 residues. V gave up 6 bases and J gave up 5 bases; unmatched junction bases: 12.